This is a list of T cell receptor beta chains from one sample in a study of T cell changes during pregnancy in multiple sclerosis. The method was immunoSEQ multiplex PCR; TCRdb's version includes in-frame clones alone and lacks a portion of them. The sample consists of around 20,000 clones, 80% to 90% of them appearing once. The starting material was CD8+ T cells from peripheral blood mononuclear cells, obtained in the second trimester of pregnancy. These receptors all come from a female donor in good health, enrolled as a control in a pregnancy study. CDR3s include the opening cysteine and the closing phenylalanine or tryptophan. The D gene is left open where the match is weak. Clone size is given for some rows only: seen once, a few or many times, or a class if the clone is expanded.

clone_size: .
cdr3_length: 11
d_call: .
v_call: TRBV20-1
j_call: TRBJ2-1
cdr3_aa: CSARDGGEQFF
cdr3_nt: TGCAGTGCTAGGGACGGAGGGGAGCAGTTCTTC

clone_size: few
cdr3_length: 14
d_call: .
v_call: TRBV28
j_call: TRBJ2-7
cdr3_aa: CASRLVGSPGEQYF
cdr3_nt: TGTGCCAGCAGGCTAGTGGGTTCTCCTGGCGAGCAGTACTTC

clone_size: .
cdr3_length: 15
d_call: .
v_call: TRBV19
j_call: TRBJ1-2
cdr3_aa: CASSIRFRPNYGYTF
cdr3_nt: TGTGCCAGTAGTATCCGTTTCAGGCCTAACTATGGCTACACCTTC

clone_size: .
cdr3_length: 13
d_call: TRBD1
v_call: TRBV27
j_call: TRBJ1-2
cdr3_aa: CASKTGADYGYTF
cdr3_nt: TGTGCCAGTAAGACAGGGGCGGACTATGGCTACACCTTC

clone_size: .
cdr3_length: 14
d_call: .
v_call: TRBV6-5
j_call: TRBJ2-5
cdr3_aa: CASSDQTSIETQYF
cdr3_nt: TGTGCCAGCAGTGATCAGACTTCCATAGAGACCCAGTACTTC

clone_size: .
cdr3_length: 14
d_call: TRBD2
v_call: TRBV27
j_call: TRBJ2-7
cdr3_aa: CASSYAGGSYEQYF
cdr3_nt: TGTGCCAGCAGTTACGCGGGAGGGTCCTACGAGCAGTACTTC

clone_size: few
cdr3_length: 13
d_call: TRBD1
v_call: TRBV7-7
j_call: TRBJ2-7
cdr3_aa: CASSLGTGDEQYF
cdr3_nt: TGTGCTAGCAGCTTAGGGACAGGTGACGAGCAGTACTTC

clone_size: .
cdr3_length: 15
d_call: .
v_call: TRBV5-1
j_call: TRBJ1-2
cdr3_aa: CASSLAAGGGHGYTF
cdr3_nt: TGCGCCAGCAGCTTGGCGGCAGGTGGAGGGCATGGCTACACCTTC

clone_size: .
cdr3_length: 14
d_call: .
v_call: TRBV5-1
j_call: TRBJ2-5
cdr3_aa: CASSPDSFQETQYF
cdr3_nt: TGCGCCAGCAGCCCGGACAGTTTCCAAGAGACCCAGTACTTC

clone_size: .
cdr3_length: 15
d_call: TRBD1
v_call: TRBV6-1
j_call: TRBJ1-5
cdr3_aa: CASTYPGTGGSAQHF
cdr3_nt: TGTGCCAGCACCTATCCCGGGACAGGGGGTTCGGCCCAGCATTTT

clone_size: .
cdr3_length: 14
d_call: .
v_call: TRBV27
j_call: TRBJ1-5
cdr3_aa: CASSFGEVGQPQHF
cdr3_nt: TGTGCCAGCAGTTTTGGGGAGGTTGGTCAGCCCCAGCATTTT

clone_size: .
cdr3_length: 15
d_call: TRBD1
v_call: TRBV28
j_call: TRBJ2-5
cdr3_aa: CASSVTGARGETQYF
cdr3_nt: TGTGCCAGCAGTGTCACAGGGGCTAGAGGGGAGACCCAGTACTTC

clone_size: .
cdr3_length: 13
d_call: TRBD1
v_call: TRBV11-2
j_call: TRBJ2-7
cdr3_aa: CASSFGQAYEQYF
cdr3_nt: TGTGCCAGCAGCTTTGGACAGGCCTACGAGCAGTACTTC

clone_size: .
cdr3_length: 16
d_call: .
v_call: TRBV11-2
j_call: TRBJ1-5
cdr3_aa: CASGLECLGDGGPQHF
cdr3_nt: TGTGCCAGCGGCTTGGAGTGTTTGGGCGATGGAGGGCCCCAGCATTTT

clone_size: once
cdr3_length: 13
d_call: TRBD1
v_call: TRBV4-1
j_call: TRBJ1-2
cdr3_aa: CASSQVYRGGYTF
cdr3_nt: TGCGCCAGCAGCCAAGTTTACAGGGGTGGCTACACCTTC

clone_size: .
cdr3_length: 16
d_call: TRBD2
v_call: TRBV10-3
j_call: TRBJ2-5
cdr3_aa: CAIRRGFGGDQETQYF
cdr3_nt: TGTGCCATCCGGCGTGGGTTCGGGGGGGACCAAGAGACCCAGTACTTC

clone_size: .
cdr3_length: 15
d_call: TRBD2
v_call: TRBV6-6
j_call: TRBJ2-3
cdr3_aa: CASSHRTSGTDTQYF
cdr3_nt: TGTGCCAGCAGCCACAGAACTAGCGGCACAGATACGCAGTATTTT

clone_size: .
cdr3_length: 14
d_call: TRBD2
v_call: TRBV5-4
j_call: TRBJ2-1
cdr3_aa: CASSSSGSLYEQFF
cdr3_nt: TGTGCCAGCAGCTCTAGCGGGAGTTTGTATGAGCAGTTCTTC

clone_size: .
cdr3_length: 14
d_call: TRBD1
v_call: TRBV11-2
j_call: TRBJ2-7
cdr3_aa: CASSYGTATYEQYF
cdr3_nt: TGTGCCAGCAGCTACGGGACAGCAACCTACGAGCAGTACTTC

clone_size: .
cdr3_length: 16
d_call: TRBD1
v_call: TRBV15
j_call: TRBJ1-1
cdr3_aa: CATRDREEVVNTEAFF
cdr3_nt: TGTGCCACCAGGGACAGGGAAGAGGTAGTGAACACTGAAGCTTTCTTT

clone_size: .
cdr3_length: 17
d_call: .
v_call: TRBV7-6
j_call: TRBJ2-1
cdr3_aa: CASSLVAGVSLYNEQFF
cdr3_nt: TGTGCCAGCAGCTTAGTTGCCGGGGTCAGCCTCTACAATGAGCAGTTCTTC

clone_size: few
cdr3_length: 15
d_call: .
v_call: TRBV7-9
j_call: TRBJ2-3
cdr3_aa: CASSFMAGGTDTQYF
cdr3_nt: TGTGCCAGCAGCTTTATGGCAGGGGGCACAGATACGCAGTATTTT

clone_size: .
cdr3_length: 16
d_call: .
v_call: TRBV7-9
j_call: TRBJ2-5
cdr3_aa: CASSNSIGGGAETQYF
cdr3_nt: TGTGCCAGCAGCAATAGCATTGGAGGGGGGGCAGAGACCCAGTACTTC

clone_size: .
cdr3_length: 15
d_call: TRBD1
v_call: TRBV29-1
j_call: TRBJ1-1
cdr3_aa: CSVLLGETGGTEAFF
cdr3_nt: TGCAGCGTCCTCTTAGGAGAGACAGGGGGGACTGAAGCTTTCTTT

clone_size: .
cdr3_length: 15
d_call: .
v_call: TRBV2
j_call: TRBJ1-2
cdr3_aa: CASSEVWAGDRGYTF
cdr3_nt: TGTGCCAGCAGTGAAGTCTGGGCAGGGGATAGGGGCTACACCTTC

clone_size: .
cdr3_length: 11
d_call: .
v_call: TRBV2
j_call: TRBJ1-2
cdr3_aa: CASLDSFGYTF
cdr3_nt: TGTGCCAGTTTGGACTCGTTTGGCTACACCTTC

clone_size: .
cdr3_length: 13
d_call: .
v_call: TRBV28
j_call: TRBJ2-7
cdr3_aa: CASSTPLAYEQYF
cdr3_nt: TGTGCCAGCAGTACTCCTTTAGCCTACGAGCAGTACTTC

clone_size: .
cdr3_length: 14
d_call: TRBD2
v_call: TRBV27
j_call: TRBJ2-1
cdr3_aa: CASNVGGPYNEQFF
cdr3_nt: TGTGCCAGCAATGTGGGAGGGCCCTACAATGAGCAGTTCTTC